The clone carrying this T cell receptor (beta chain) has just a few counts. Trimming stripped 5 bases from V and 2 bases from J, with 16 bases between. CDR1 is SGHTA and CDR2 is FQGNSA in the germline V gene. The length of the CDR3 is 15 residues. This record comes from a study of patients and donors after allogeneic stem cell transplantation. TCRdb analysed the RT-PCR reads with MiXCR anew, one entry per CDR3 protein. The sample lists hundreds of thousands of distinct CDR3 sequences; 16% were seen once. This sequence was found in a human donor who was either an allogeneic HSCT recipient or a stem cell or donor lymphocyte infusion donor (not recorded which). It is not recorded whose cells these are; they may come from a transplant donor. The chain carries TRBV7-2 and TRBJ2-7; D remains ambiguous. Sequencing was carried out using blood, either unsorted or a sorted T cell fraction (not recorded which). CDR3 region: CASSLWSVITYEQYF. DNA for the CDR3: TGTGCCAGCAGCCTTTGGTCTGTAATTACCTACGAGCAGTACTTC.